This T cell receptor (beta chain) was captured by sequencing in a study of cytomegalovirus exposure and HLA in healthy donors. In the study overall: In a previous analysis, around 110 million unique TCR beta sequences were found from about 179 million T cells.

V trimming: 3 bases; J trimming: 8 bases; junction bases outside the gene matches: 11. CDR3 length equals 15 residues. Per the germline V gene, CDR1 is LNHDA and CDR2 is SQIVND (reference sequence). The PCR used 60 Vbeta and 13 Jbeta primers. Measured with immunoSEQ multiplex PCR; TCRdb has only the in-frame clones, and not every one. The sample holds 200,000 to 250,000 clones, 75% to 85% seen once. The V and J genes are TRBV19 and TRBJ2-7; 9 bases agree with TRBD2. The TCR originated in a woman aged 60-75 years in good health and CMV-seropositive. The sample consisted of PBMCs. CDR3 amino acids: CASSIVGLAKTQQYF. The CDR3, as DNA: TGTGCCAGTAGTATCGTAGGACTAGCGAAGACGCAGCAGTACTTC. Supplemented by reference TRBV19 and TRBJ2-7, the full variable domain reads DGGITQSPKYLFRKEGQNVTLSCEQNLNHDAMYWYRQDPGQGLRLIYYSQIVNDFQKGDIAEGYSVSREKKESFPLTVTSAQKNPTAFYLCASSIVGLAKTQQYFGPGTRLTVT.